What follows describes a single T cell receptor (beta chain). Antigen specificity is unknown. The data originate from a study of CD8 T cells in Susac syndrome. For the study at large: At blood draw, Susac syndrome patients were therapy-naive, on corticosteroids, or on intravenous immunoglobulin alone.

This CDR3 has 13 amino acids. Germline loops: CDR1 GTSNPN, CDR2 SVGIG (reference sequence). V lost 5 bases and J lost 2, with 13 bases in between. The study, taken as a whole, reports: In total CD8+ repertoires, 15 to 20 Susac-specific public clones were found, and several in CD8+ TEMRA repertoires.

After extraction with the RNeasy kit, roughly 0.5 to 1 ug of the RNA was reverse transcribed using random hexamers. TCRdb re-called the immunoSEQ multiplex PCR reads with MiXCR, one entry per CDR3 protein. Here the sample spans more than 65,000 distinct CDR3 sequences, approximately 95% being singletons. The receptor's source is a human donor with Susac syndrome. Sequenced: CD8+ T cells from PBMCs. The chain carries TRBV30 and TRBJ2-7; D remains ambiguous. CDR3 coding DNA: TGTGCCTGGCAGGAGATCCTCGCCTACGAGCAGTACTTC. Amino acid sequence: CAWQEILAYEQYF.